The text below deals with one TCR beta chain. The antigen remains unidentified. Through Arm-PCR of CDR3 regions and iRepertoire HTBI primers, TCR beta libraries were built. TCRdb re-analysed the multiplex PCR reads in MiXCR, keeping a single row per CDR3 protein. The data show hundreds of thousands of distinct CDR3 sequences, with 30% seen just once and roughly 40% held by the top ten. Time point of the sample: persistent/refractory GD, antithyroid drugs over 5 years with positive TRAb. Isolated PBMC RNA provided the starting material for the TCR library. The sample belongs to a study of regulatory T cells in long-lasting Graves disease. In the study overall: Persistent cases took antithyroid drugs over 5 years and stayed TSH receptor antibody positive. Study-wide findings and caveats: Samples came from peripheral blood alone, without thyroid tissue.

The CDR3 is made up of 11 amino acids. V lost 7 bases and J 3 bases, leaving 9 bases between the germline ends. Looked up from germline, CDR1 is SQVTM and CDR2 is ANQGSEA. The chain joins TRBV29-1 to TRBJ1-2; D call uncertain. The material was peripheral blood mononuclear cells (PBMCs), obtained when the disease was refractory, from a patient treated with antithyroid drugs. The TCR originated in a female donor with Graves disease. The CDR3 reads CSALSDYGYTF. CDR3 coding DNA: TGCAGCGCCCTCAGTGACTATGGCTACACCTTC.